This T cell receptor beta chain stems from a study of T cell responses to AZD1222 COVID-19 vaccine. The CDR3 spans 17 residues. The ends were cut back, 0 bases at V and 6 bases at J, with 19 bases in the middle. Germline-derived CDR1 and CDR2 are MNHEY and SMNVEV (reference sequence). Sequencing used immunoSEQ multiplex PCR; TCRdb keeps in-frame clones, though not all of them. The table records around 150,000 clones, about nine tenths of them present only once. The chain combines TRBV27 with TRBJ2-3, with a possible D match to TRBD2 (6 bases). The TCR was taken from an adult who received the AZD1222 COVID-19 vaccine. This material consisted of peripheral blood, taken 28 days after the second AZD1222 dose. CDR3 residues: CASSLSGTSRLGDTQYF. The CDR3 bases are TGTGCCAGCAGTTTATCAGGGACTTCTCGACTTGGGGATACGCAGTATTTT.